What follows are 13 T cell receptor beta chains derived from one specimen sequenced in a study of PD-1 blockade in classical Hodgkin lymphoma. The time point is: cycle 4 day 1 (C4D1), after more than five weeks of nivolumab. Relapse after autologous stem cell transplantation occurred in every patient, and brentuximab vedotin exposure varied. Clones were sequenced by immunoSEQ multiplex PCR, and TCRdb holds only the in-frame ones, with some missing. The sample lists approximately 89,000 clones, under 85% seen once, with about 15% in the top ten. Sequences were derived from peripheral blood mononuclear cells (PBMCs), sampled before the fourth cycle of nivolumab. These receptor sequences come from a human donor with classical Hodgkin lymphoma.

The DNA of the CDR3 is TGTGCCAGCAGCGAAGCCCTGGGTGCGGGAGGTCCCTACGAGCAGTACTTC. This translates into CASSEALGAGGPYEQYF. J is TRBJ2-7 and V is TRBV4-2; TRBD2 matches 8 bases. After removal of 5 bases from V and 2 bases from J, the junction contained 14 bases not matched to a gene. The CDR3 is 17 residues long. Germline V CDR1 and CDR2: LGHNA, YNFKEQ.

The V gene is TRBV10-3, the J gene TRBJ2-1, with 13 bases lining up with TRBD2. The V gene end was trimmed by 4 bases and the J gene end by 9 bases; junction bases not matched to a gene: 9. Per germline, CDR1 ENHRY and CDR2 SYGVKD. The CDR3 consists of 16 residues. DNA for the CDR3: TGTGCCATCAGTGCAGACGGACTAGCGGGAGTGATTGAGCAGTTCTTC. It yields the protein CAISADGLAGVIEQFF.

This rearrangement joins TRBV20-1 to TRBJ2-1; D gene ambiguous. Trimming shortened V by 5 bases and J by 6 bases, and 8 bases separated the two germline ends. The germline CDR1 and CDR2 sequences are DFQATT and SNEGSKA (reference sequence). CDR3 size: 11 residues. CDR3 sequence: CSAGPGNEQFF. For the CDR3, the DNA is TGCAGTGCTGGACCCGGCAATGAGCAGTTCTTC.

The chain combines TRBV10-3 with TRBJ2-1; 9 bases agree with TRBD1. This CDR3 region has 17 residues. Looked up from germline, CDR1 is ENHRY and CDR2 is SYGVKD. The J segment lost 7 bases and the V segment lost 2 bases, leaving 12 bases of the junction unmatched. CDR3 DNA sequence: TGTGCCATCAGTGAGCCGAGTGGTCCACAGGGGGCGAATGAGCAGTTCTTC. Residues: CAISEPSGPQGANEQFF.

The rearrangement links TRBV4-2 to TRBJ2-1; weak D call: TRBD2 (6 bases). The germline V gene encodes CDR1 LGHNA and CDR2 YNFKEQ. The V and J ends lost 3 bases and 7 bases respectively, with 19 bases between them. The CDR3 has 16 amino acids. CDR3 nucleotides: TGTGCCAGCAGCCACGGGGACTCTCCTTTGGATAATGAGCAGTTCTTC. Residues: CASSHGDSPLDNEQFF.

This clone was seen just once. The V call is TRBV14, the J call TRBJ2-7; either TRBD1 or TRBD2 may fit D (5 bases each). Trimming left V 5 bases short and J 2 bases short, with 10 bases between. Per the germline V gene, CDR1 is SGHDN and CDR2 is FVKESK. CDR3 length equals 13 residues. The CDR3 DNA reads TGTGCCAGCAGCTCCGGGACCACCTACGAGCAGTACTTC. Encoded protein: CASSSGTTYEQYF.

This clone was seen once. J is TRBJ1-1 and V is TRBV7-7; the D gene is possibly TRBD1 (6 bases). Germline V gives CDR1 SSHAT, CDR2 FNYEAQ (reference sequence). This CDR3 contains 15 residues. V shed 5 bases and J shed 4 bases, with 17 bases lying between them. The CDR3 loop is CASSPLGGTVTEAFF. The CDR3, as DNA: TGTGCCAGCAGCCCTTTAGGGGGGACTGTCACTGAAGCTTTCTTT.

This chain uses TRBV30 with TRBJ2-7; 7 positions match TRBD2. Germline loops: CDR1 GTSNPN, CDR2 SVGIG (reference sequence). Unmatched junction bases numbered 4, after V lost 0 bases and J lost 2 bases. This CDR3 spans 14 amino acids. DNA for the CDR3: TGTGCCTGGAGTGTTAGTGGGGGGGCCTACGAGCAGTACTTC. It is translated as CAWSVSGGAYEQYF.

This rearrangement joins TRBV21-1 to TRBJ2-7; the table's D call, TRBD1, has no DNA check behind it. TRBV21-1 corresponds to a pseudogene. The CDR3 sequence is 18 residues long. Here the CDR3 reads CASSKATPGDRAAYEQYF. For the CDR3, the DNA is TGTGCCAGCAGCAAAGCTACCCCAGGGGACAGGGCAGCCTACGAGCAGTACTTC.

The gene calls are TRBV19 and TRBJ2-5; D is ambiguous. The CDR3 length is 13 residues. V was shortened by 4 bases and J by 5 bases, with 11 bases between the two germline ends. Germline lookup yields CDR1 LNHDA and CDR2 SQIVND (reference sequence). The CDR3: CASSTGRWETQYF. In nucleotides, the CDR3 is TGTGCCAGTAGTACTGGACGGTGGGAGACCCAGTACTTC.

CDR3: CASSGGSGSSGDEQFF. The DNA for the CDR3 is TGTGCCAGCAGCGGTGGTAGCGGGAGCTCCGGCGATGAGCAGTTCTTC. V gene TRBV9 combines with J gene TRBJ2-1, with TRBD2 matching over 9 bases. This CDR3 is 16 amino acids long. Germline CDR1 and CDR2: SGDLS and YYNGEE. V lost 3 bases to trimming and J lost 8 bases; unmatched junction nucleotides: 12.

The chain uses TRBV5-8 and TRBJ2-1; D might be TRBD1 (6 bases). The CDR3 has 13 amino acids. The germline gives CDR1 SGHTS, CDR2 YDEGEE. Trimming took 5 bases from V and 10 from J, leaving 16 bases between them. CDR3 region: CASRSTGSSEQFF. For the CDR3, the DNA is TGTGCCAGCAGGTCTACAGGGTCCTCCGAGCAGTTCTTC. Based on the CDR3 plus reference TRBV5-8 and TRBJ2-1, the full variable domain is EAGVTQSPTHLIKTRGQQATLRCSPISGHTSVYWYQQALGLGLQFLLWYDEGEERNRGNFPPRFSGRQFPNYSSELNVNALELEDSALYLCASRSTGSSEQFFGPGTRLTVL.

The chain employs TRBV5-5 and TRBJ1-4; tentatively, D is TRBD1 (5 bases). With 10 bases removed from V and 0 bases from J, the gap between germline ends came to 25 bases. Germline CDR1 reads SGHKS; CDR2 reads YYEKEE (reference sequence). The CDR3 sequence is 18 residues long. CDR3 in DNA: TGTGCCCCCCGCGGGCACTTAGGGACCGCAGCAACTAATGAAAAACTGTTTTTT. Its translation is CAPRGHLGTAATNEKLFF.